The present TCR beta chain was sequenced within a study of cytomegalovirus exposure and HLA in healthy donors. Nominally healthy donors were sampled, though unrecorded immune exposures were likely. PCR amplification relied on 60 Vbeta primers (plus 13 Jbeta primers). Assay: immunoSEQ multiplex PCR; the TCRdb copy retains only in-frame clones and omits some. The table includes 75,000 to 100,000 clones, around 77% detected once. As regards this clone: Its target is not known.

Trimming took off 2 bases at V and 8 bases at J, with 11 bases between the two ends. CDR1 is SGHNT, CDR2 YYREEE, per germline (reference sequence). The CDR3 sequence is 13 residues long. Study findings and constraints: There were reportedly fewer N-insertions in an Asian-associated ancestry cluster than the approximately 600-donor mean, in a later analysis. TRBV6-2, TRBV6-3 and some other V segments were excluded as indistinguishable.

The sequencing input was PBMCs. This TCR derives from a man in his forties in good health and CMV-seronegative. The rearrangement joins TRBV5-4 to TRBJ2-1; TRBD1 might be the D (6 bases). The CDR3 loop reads CASSLGGSDEQFF. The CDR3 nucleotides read TGTGCCAGCAGCTTAGGGGGTAGCGATGAGCAGTTCTTC.